The sequence of this T cell receptor (beta chain) was determined in a study of blood T cell repertoires in COVID-19. Across the whole study: The origin of the acute and convalescent COVID-19 samples was the United States, Italy and Spain.

Original analysis: It was from reference gene primer amplification that nucleated cell counts were estimated. The protocol was immunoSEQ multiplex PCR, while the TCRdb copy is restricted to in-frame clones and leaves out a portion. V and J calls and clone size are copied from that table; D and trimming were computed from the DNA. The table records approximately 35,000 clones, around 84% of them present only once. CDR1 and CDR2 from the germline V gene are LNHDA and SQIVND (reference sequence). This CDR3 is built from 16 residues. Between the trimmed V and J ends, which lost 6 bases and 0 bases, there was a span of 14 bases.

The source material was peripheral blood. This clonotype was obtained from a human donor in a cohort sampled during active COVID-19. V is TRBV19 and J is TRBJ1-4; D might be TRBD1 (6 bases). The CDR3 nucleotides are TGTGCCAGTAGAACTGGGACAATTGCAACTAATGAAAAACTGTTTTTT. Amino acids: CASRTGTIATNEKLFF.